This T cell receptor (beta chain) was found in a study of beta chain features in type 1 diabetes. The CDR3 covers 16 residues. The junction had 11 bases not matched to a gene; V was cut back by 4 bases and J by 6 bases. Germline CDR1 SGHRS, CDR2 YFSETQ. In total, each donor contributed a single heparinised blood draw that averaged around 0.12 L. Using CD45RO/CCR7/CD25/CD127/CD95/CD27, CD4+ naive, central memory, regulatory and stem cell-like memory cells were sorted. cDNA synthesis used the whole RNA isolate, giving expressed TCRB sequences. Around 3.57 million reads was the average for naive, central memory and regulatory T cell samples. Repertoires were generated with immunoSEQ multiplex PCR, while TCRdb's copy carries only in-frame clones and drops some. This repertoire shows approximately 140,000 clones, around 50% found once; its top ten account for 0.35% to 0.5%.

This sequence joins TRBV5-1 and TRBJ2-2, with TRBD1 identical over 8 bases. Sequenced input: Tregs from blood. This TCR came from a man aged 18-30 years in good health. DNA of the CDR3: TGCGCCAGCAGCCCCCCCGGGACAGGTTTTCCCGGGGAGCTGTTTTTT. Translation: CASSPPGTGFPGELFF.